The text below deals with one TCR beta chain. What it binds is unknown. These data are taken from a study of OX40 agonist ivuxolimab in advanced cancers. Produced via immunoSEQ multiplex PCR; TCRdb's table is partial and in-frame only. Here the sample spans around 40,000 clones, around 89% being singletons. The study, taken as a whole, reports: Expanded clones were, on average, more numerous among CD8+ T cells than CD4+.

Specimen: CD4+ or CD8+ T cells sorted from blood, collected in a trial of the OX40 agonist ivuxolimab. The clonotype comes from an adult with an advanced solid tumor such as melanoma, head and neck, liver or kidney cancer.

As DNA, the CDR3 is TGTGCCAGCAGCTTAGTTCTGGGTTTGAACACTGAAGCTTTCTTT. This sequence encodes CASSLVLGLNTEAFF. The chain links TRBV7-6 to TRBJ1-1; unclear D gene. V lost 1 base, J lost 0 bases, and 9 bases lay in between. Germline V gives CDR1 SGHVS, CDR2 FNYEAQ. CDR3 length: 15 residues.